In this sample, the clone carrying this T cell receptor beta chain turned up a few times. Clones were read by immunoSEQ multiplex PCR, and TCRdb kept only the in-frame ones, dropping some. The repertoire holds approximately 200,000 clones, with roughly 82% as singletons. The data belong to a study of blood T cell repertoires in COVID-19. In the study overall: Sources were T cells, B-cell-depleted T cells, or PBMCs; the material itself was cDNA or gDNA.

The V and J ends lost 3 bases and 4 bases, in that order; junction bases with no gene match: 4. This CDR3 spans 15 amino acids. Per the germline V gene, CDR1 is SGHVS and CDR2 is FQNEAQ. The TCR comes from a man aged 35 to 55 who had recovered from COVID-19. The gene calls are TRBV7-8 and TRBJ2-1; TRBD2 aligns across 9 bases. Input material: PBMCs or T cells enriched from blood (not recorded which). CDR3 sequence reads: CASSFGLARYNEQFF. DNA of the CDR3: TGTGCCAGCAGCTTTGGACTAGCGAGGTACAATGAGCAGTTCTTC.